The 26 T cell receptor beta chains in this list originate from one sample, sequenced in a study of blood T cell repertoires in COVID-19. Some clones are missing from TCRdb's copy, which holds only in-frame ones; the method was immunoSEQ multiplex PCR. In the table there are roughly 81,000 clones, around four fifths of which are singletons. Sequencing was done on a sample of peripheral blood. These receptor sequences come from a man older than 75 with active or convalescent COVID-19.

This chain connects TRBV9 to TRBJ2-1, with a possible D match to TRBD2 (5 bases). V gave up 1 base and J gave up 8 bases, with 7 bases separating them. The CDR3 length is 12 residues. Looked up from germline, CDR1 is SGDLS and CDR2 is YYNGEE. The CDR3 DNA reads as TGTGCCAGCAGCGTATGGCGGGATGAGCAGTTCTTC. It translates to CASSVWRDEQFF.

The chain links TRBV10-3 to TRBJ1-6; TRBD1 aligns across 8 bases. The trim removed 0 bases at V and 6 bases at J, leaving 4 bases unmatched. This CDR3 is 16 amino acids long. CDR1 and CDR2 (germline): ENHRY, SYGVKD. CDR3 in DNA: TGTGCCATCAGTGAGTCGGCAGGACAGGGTAATTCACCCCTCCACTTT. Translated, it gives CAISESAGQGNSPLHF.

This chain joins TRBV6-5 and TRBJ2-2, with 7 bases lining up with TRBD2. This CDR3 has 15 amino acids. Germline CDR1 MNHEY, CDR2 SVGAGI. The trim removed 7 bases at V and 4 bases at J, leaving 9 bases unmatched. CDR3 nucleotides: TGTGCCAGCACCACGGGGGGTCTCGGCACCGGGGAGCTGTTTTTT. As protein: CASTTGGLGTGELFF.

This chain uses TRBV14 with TRBJ2-7; 8 nucleotides agree with TRBD1. The CDR3 spans 17 residues. Germline CDR1 reads SGHDN; CDR2 reads FVKESK. V gave up 3 bases and J gave up 0 bases; unmatched junction bases: 10. CDR3 amino acids: CASSHLGTGSSSYEQYF. The CDR3 coding sequence is TGTGCCAGCAGCCACCTAGGGACAGGTTCAAGCTCCTACGAGCAGTACTTC.

This sequence joins TRBV21-1 and TRBJ2-2; the table gives TRBD2 as D, unverified against the DNA. TRBV21-1 is classified as a pseudogene. CDR3 length: 15 amino acids. The CDR3 loop is CASRASGRFTGELFF. For the CDR3, the DNA is TGTGCCAGCAGGGCTAGCGGGAGATTCACCGGGGAGCTGTTTTTT.

V is TRBV19 and J is TRBJ1-5; 7 bases line up with TRBD1. The ends lost 4 bases at V and 7 bases at J; junction bases unmatched: 13. This CDR3 contains 16 residues. Germline V gives CDR1 LNHDA, CDR2 SQIVND (reference sequence). Here the CDR3 reads CASSKGETGFKQPQHF. The DNA of the CDR3 is TGTGCCAGTAGTAAAGGGGAGACAGGGTTTAAACAGCCCCAGCATTTT.

This clone came up a few times. CDR3 sequence reads: CASSSVGLTGTTFETQYF. CDR3 nucleotide sequence: TGCGCCAGCAGCTCGGTGGGCCTGACAGGGACAACTTTTGAGACCCAGTACTTC. The chain carries TRBV5-1 and TRBJ2-5; 7 nucleotides agree with TRBD1. Germline V CDR1 and CDR2: SGHRS, YFSETQ. Trimming cost V 3 bases and J 5 bases; bases outside gene matches: 19. The CDR3 consists of 18 residues.

V is TRBV5-6 and J is TRBJ1-1, with TRBD1 identical over 7 bases. Germline CDR1 and CDR2: SGHDT and YYEEEE. The CDR3 contains 15 residues. With V trimmed by 4 bases and J by 1 base, 7 bases remained unmatched. For the CDR3, the DNA is TGTGCCAGCAGCCTGATCGACAGGGAGAACACTGAAGCTTTCTTT. It encodes CASSLIDRENTEAFF.

The chain employs TRBV7-2 and TRBJ2-7, with 8 nucleotides matching TRBD2. V lost 2 bases to trimming and J lost 3 bases; unmatched junction nucleotides: 6. The CDR3 has 15 residues. Germline V lookup: CDR1 SGHTA, CDR2 FQGNSA. CDR3 DNA: TGTGCCAGCAGCTTACCGGGGCGGGGGGACTACGAGCAGTACTTC. It codes for CASSLPGRGDYEQYF.

This sequence joins TRBV2 and TRBJ2-5; 9 bases are a match to TRBD1. Germline CDR1 is SNHLY and CDR2 is FYNNEI. V shed 6 bases and J 6 bases; nucleotides not matched to a gene: 8. The CDR3 totals 14 residues. The CDR3: CASSPRTGEQTQYF. The CDR3, as DNA: TGTGCCAGCAGCCCAAGGACAGGGGAACAGACCCAGTACTTC.

This clone was observed once. For the CDR3, the DNA is TGTGCCAGCAGCAAAGTCCGGTTCCCAGGGGGGGAGCTGTTTTTT. Protein sequence: CASSKVRFPGGELFF. The rearrangement joins TRBV21-1 to TRBJ2-2; TRBD1, the table's D call, was not compared with the DNA. TRBV21-1 is a documented pseudogene. This CDR3 is 15 amino acids long.

V is TRBV19 and J is TRBJ1-3; D not certain. From germline, CDR1 is LNHDA and CDR2 SQIVND (reference sequence). V was cut by 5 bases and J by 8 bases, with 13 bases left in between. The CDR3 length is 13 residues. The CDR3 is CASSRRGQDTIYF. CDR3 sequence (DNA): TGTGCCAGTAGTCGGCGTGGGCAGGACACCATATATTTT.

This chain links TRBV6-5 with TRBJ1-1; D unclear. The CDR3 is 14 amino acids. In germline, CDR1 is MNHEY, CDR2 SVGAGI. V was trimmed by 2 bases and J by 0 bases, leaving 7 bases between them. CDR3 DNA: TGTGCCAGCAGTTACCAGGAGGTGAACACTGAAGCTTTCTTT. Translating gives CASSYQEVNTEAFF.

The rearrangement links TRBV29-1 to TRBJ1-5, with 7 bases lining up with TRBD1. Unmatched junction bases numbered 7, after V lost 7 bases and J lost 7 bases. The length of the CDR3 is 12 residues. Germline V gene sequence: CDR1 SQVTM, CDR2 ANQGSEA. CDR3 bases: TGCAGCGCCGGGGACAGTCGCCAGCCCCAGCATTTT. Protein sequence: CSAGDSRQPQHF.

V gene TRBV6-5 combines with J gene TRBJ2-3, with 13 bases matching TRBD2. Per germline, CDR1 MNHEY and CDR2 SVGAGI. The CDR3 extends over 13 amino acids. V gave up 6 bases and J gave up 6 bases; unmatched junction bases: 0. As DNA, the CDR3 is TGTGCCAGCAGGACTAGCGGGGGGGATACGCAGTATTTT. Residues: CASRTSGGDTQYF.

V gene TRBV6-5 combines with J gene TRBJ1-1; weak D call: TRBD1 (6 bases). There are 15 residues in the CDR3. V gave up 3 bases and J gave up 4 bases, with 15 bases separating them. Per germline, CDR1 MNHEY and CDR2 SVGAGI. The CDR3 bases are TGTGCCAGCAGTTATGGTGGGGGCCTGGGCACTGAAGCTTTCTTT. The encoded protein is CASSYGGGLGTEAFF.

V usage is TRBV7-6 and J usage is TRBJ2-1; TRBD2 is a possible D gene (5 bases). The V end lost 5 bases, the J end lost 5 bases, and 19 bases lay between the germline ends. The CDR3 sequence is 16 residues long. The germline CDR1 and CDR2 sequences are SGHVS and FNYEAQ. As DNA, the CDR3 is TGTGCCAGCAGCCTTCTTGGCAGTGCCGGGGACAATGAGCAGTTCTTC. It encodes CASSLLGSAGDNEQFF.

The chain carries TRBV2 and TRBJ1-4, with unresolved D. Germline lookup yields CDR1 SNHLY and CDR2 FYNNEI. Trimming took 0 bases from V and 7 from J, leaving 9 bases between them. The CDR3 is made up of 14 amino acids. DNA for the CDR3: TGTGCCAGCAGTGAAGCCCCGGCAGGTGAAAAACTGTTTTTT. This gives the protein CASSEAPAGEKLFF.

The chain is built from TRBV6-5 and TRBJ2-7, with D perhaps TRBD1 (6 bases). The CDR3 covers 13 residues. The V gene's germline CDR1 is MNHEY and CDR2 SVGAGI. V was cut by 7 bases and J by 0 bases, with 10 bases left in between. The chain's CDR3 is CASNQGSSYEQYF. CDR3 sequence (DNA): TGTGCCAGCAATCAGGGGAGCTCCTACGAGCAGTACTTC.

This sequence joins TRBV7-3 and TRBJ2-5; D call uncertain. The length of the CDR3 is 15 residues. V was pared by 5 bases and J by 4 bases, with 17 bases between. Germline lookup yields CDR1 SGHTA and CDR2 FQGTGA. The CDR3 loop is CASSPLGAVGETQYF. CDR3 nucleotides: TGTGCCAGCAGCCCATTAGGCGCGGTGGGAGAGACCCAGTACTTC.

The rearrangement uses TRBV18 and TRBJ2-1; D is perhaps TRBD1 (6 bases). The germline V gene encodes CDR1 KGHSH and CDR2 LQKENI. The CDR3 spans 13 residues. Trimming cost V 3 bases and J 6 bases, with 9 bases left between them. CDR3 nucleotides: TGTGCCAGCTCACCCCTCAGGGGCAATGAGCAGTTCTTC. It is translated as CASSPLRGNEQFF.

The chain carries TRBV2 and TRBJ1-5; TRBD1 matches 8 bases. The CDR3 length is 14 residues. Germline V gives CDR1 SNHLY, CDR2 FYNNEI. The junction had 5 bases not matched to a gene; V was cut back by 4 bases and J by 6 bases. Written as DNA, the CDR3 is TGTGCCAGCAGTGTTGAACAGGGGGGTCAGCCCCAGCATTTT. It translates to CASSVEQGGQPQHF.

This chain links TRBV4-3 with TRBJ2-2; D perhaps matches TRBD1 (6 bases). From germline, CDR1 is LGHNA and CDR2 YSLEER. The CDR3 loop spans 15 amino acids. V shed 1 base and J shed 4 bases, with 10 bases lying between them. The CDR3 sequence: CASSQGGPGTGELFF. CDR3 bases: TGCGCCAGCAGCCAAGGGGGGCCGGGCACCGGGGAGCTGTTTTTT.

The chain recombines TRBV19 with TRBJ1-2; 8 nucleotides match TRBD1. Germline CDR1 is LNHDA and CDR2 is SQIVND (reference sequence). CDR3 length equals 14 residues. V shed 3 bases and J 3 bases; nucleotides not matched to a gene: 3. Written as DNA, the CDR3 is TGTGCCAGTAGTATTCAGACAGGGGACTATGGCTACACCTTC. Translating gives CASSIQTGDYGYTF.

The V and J genes are TRBV20-1 and TRBJ1-2, with unresolved D. Trimming shortened V by 6 bases and J by 4 bases, and 9 bases separated the two germline ends. The CDR3 is made up of 11 amino acids. In germline, CDR1 is DFQATT, CDR2 SNEGSKA (reference sequence). Here the CDR3 reads CSAEDTYGYTF. CDR3 nucleotides: TGCAGTGCCGAAGACACCTATGGCTACACCTTC.

This chain uses TRBV2 with TRBJ1-5; 9 nucleotides match TRBD1. The CDR3 totals 16 residues. Germline-derived CDR1 and CDR2 are SNHLY and FYNNEI. The V segment lost 5 bases and the J segment 6 bases; nucleotides outside the gene matches: 11. The CDR3 region is CASSFRGQGWSQPQHF. CDR3 in DNA: TGTGCCAGCAGTTTTAGGGGACAGGGATGGAGTCAGCCCCAGCATTTT.